These 3 T cell receptor beta chains originate from one sample sequenced in a study of cytomegalovirus exposure and HLA in healthy donors. Clones were sequenced by immunoSEQ multiplex PCR, and TCRdb holds only the in-frame ones, with some missing. The table includes around 150,000 clones, just over 85% detected once. Sequencing was carried out using PBMCs. The receptors originated from a woman in her late teens or twenties in good health and CMV-seropositive.

The chain links TRBV2 to TRBJ1-6, with D possibly TRBD1 on 6 matching bases. Germline lookup yields CDR1 SNHLY and CDR2 FYNNEI. Deletions cut 6 bases from V and 6 bases from J, with 15 bases between. The CDR3 contains 15 residues. This CDR3 is CASRPDRRRNSPLHF. The CDR3 DNA sequence: TGTGCCAGCAGGCCGGACAGACGACGTAATTCACCCCTCCACTTT.

V and J are TRBV29-1 and TRBJ1-1, with a tentative D call TRBD1 (6 bases). The CDR3 has 16 amino acids. Germline V gene data show CDR1 as SQVTM and CDR2 as ANQGSEA. Trimming took 7 bases from V and 4 from J, leaving 25 bases between them. The CDR3, as DNA: TGCAGCGCCACAAGGGGGGGGAGTTCGAGGAGCACTGAAGCTTTCTTT. Translating it yields CSATRGGSSRSTEAFF.

The genes are TRBV4-2 and TRBJ2-3, with 11 bases matching TRBD2. The CDR3 is 17 residues long. The junction had 8 bases not matched to a gene; V was cut back by 2 bases and J by 4 bases. CDR1 is LGHNA, CDR2 YNFKEQ, per germline. The CDR3 DNA reads as TGTGCCAGCAGCCAAAAAACTAGCGGGGGTGCGGCAGATACGCAGTATTTT. Its protein product is CASSQKTSGGAADTQYF.